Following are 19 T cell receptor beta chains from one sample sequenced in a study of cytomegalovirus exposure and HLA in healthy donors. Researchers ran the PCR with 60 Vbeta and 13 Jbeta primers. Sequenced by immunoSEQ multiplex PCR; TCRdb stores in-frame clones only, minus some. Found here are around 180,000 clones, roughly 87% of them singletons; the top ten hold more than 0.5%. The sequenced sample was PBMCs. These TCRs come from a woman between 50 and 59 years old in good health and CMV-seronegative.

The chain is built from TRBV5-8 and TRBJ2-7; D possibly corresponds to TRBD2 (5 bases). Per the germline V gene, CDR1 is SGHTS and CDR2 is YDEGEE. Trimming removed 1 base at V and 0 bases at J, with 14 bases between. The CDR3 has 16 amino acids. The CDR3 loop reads CASSLSLARSSYEQYF. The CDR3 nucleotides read TGTGCCAGCAGCTTGTCGCTAGCCAGGAGCTCCTACGAGCAGTACTTC.

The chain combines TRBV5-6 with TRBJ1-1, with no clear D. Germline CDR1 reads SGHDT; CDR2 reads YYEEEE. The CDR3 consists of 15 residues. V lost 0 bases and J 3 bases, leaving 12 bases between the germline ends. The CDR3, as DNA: TGTGCCAGCAGCTTGGGTATCAGCCTAGACACTGAAGCTTTCTTT. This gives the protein CASSLGISLDTEAFF.

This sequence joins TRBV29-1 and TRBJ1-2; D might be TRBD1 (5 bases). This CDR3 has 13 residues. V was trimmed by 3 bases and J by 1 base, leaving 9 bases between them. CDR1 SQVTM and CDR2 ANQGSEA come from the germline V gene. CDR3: CSVEPTVNYGYTF. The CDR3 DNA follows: TGCAGCGTTGAGCCGACAGTTAACTATGGCTACACCTTC.

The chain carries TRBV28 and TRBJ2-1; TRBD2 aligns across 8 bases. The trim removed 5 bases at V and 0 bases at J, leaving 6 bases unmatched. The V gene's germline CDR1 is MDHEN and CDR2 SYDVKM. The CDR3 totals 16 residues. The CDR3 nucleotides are TGTGCCAGCAGTGGGGCTAGCGGGCGCTCCTACAATGAGCAGTTCTTC. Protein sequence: CASSGASGRSYNEQFF.

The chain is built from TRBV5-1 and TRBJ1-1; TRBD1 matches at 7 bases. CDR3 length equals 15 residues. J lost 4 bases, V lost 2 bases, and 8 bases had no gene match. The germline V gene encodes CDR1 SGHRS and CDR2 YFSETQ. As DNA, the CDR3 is TGCGCCAGCAGCTTAACAGACAGGGAGTTCACTGAAGCTTTCTTT. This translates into CASSLTDREFTEAFF.

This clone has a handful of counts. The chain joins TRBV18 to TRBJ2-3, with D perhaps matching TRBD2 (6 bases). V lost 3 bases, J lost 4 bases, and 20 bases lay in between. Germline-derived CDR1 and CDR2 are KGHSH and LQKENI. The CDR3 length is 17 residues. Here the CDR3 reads CASSPTPELSGADTQYF. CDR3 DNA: TGTGCCAGCTCACCGACACCGGAGCTTTCGGGGGCAGATACGCAGTATTTT.

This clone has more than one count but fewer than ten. The CDR3 sequence is CASSLSGVTTDTQYF. DNA for the CDR3: TGCGCCAGCAGCTTAAGCGGGGTAACCACAGATACGCAGTATTTT. The chain joins TRBV5-1 to TRBJ2-3; 7 bases fit TRBD2. Trimming took 2 bases from V and 2 from J; bases not matched to a gene: 5. Looked up from germline, CDR1 is SGHRS and CDR2 is YFSETQ. The CDR3 loop spans 15 amino acids. The full variable domain, completed using reference TRBV5-1 and TRBJ2-3, is KAGVTQTPRYLIKTRGQQVTLSCSPISGHRSVSWYQQTPGQGLQFLFEYFSETQRNKGNFPGRFSGRQFSNSRSEMNVSTLELGDSALYLCASSLSGVTTDTQYFGPGTRLTVL.

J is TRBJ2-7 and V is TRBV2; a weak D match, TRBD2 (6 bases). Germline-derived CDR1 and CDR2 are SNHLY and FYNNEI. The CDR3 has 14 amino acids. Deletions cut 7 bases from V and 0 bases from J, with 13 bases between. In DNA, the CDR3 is TGTGCCAGCACCCACCGACTAGTCTCCTACGAGCAGTACTTC. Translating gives CASTHRLVSYEQYF. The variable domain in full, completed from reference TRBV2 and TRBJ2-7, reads EPEVTQTPSHQVTQMGQEVILRCVPISNHLYFYWYRQILGQKVEFLVSFYNNEISEKSEIFDDQFSVERPDGSNFTLKIRSTKLEDSAMYFCASTHRLVSYEQYFGPGTRLTVT.

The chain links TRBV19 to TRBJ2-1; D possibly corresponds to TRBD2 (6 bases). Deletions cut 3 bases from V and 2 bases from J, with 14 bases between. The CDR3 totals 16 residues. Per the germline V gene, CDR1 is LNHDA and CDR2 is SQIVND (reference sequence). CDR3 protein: CASSIVGGRTYNEQFF. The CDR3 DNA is TGTGCCAGTAGTATCGTCGGGGGTCGTACCTACAATGAGCAGTTCTTC. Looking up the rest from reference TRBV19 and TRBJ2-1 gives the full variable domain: DGGITQSPKYLFRKEGQNVTLSCEQNLNHDAMYWYRQDPGQGLRLIYYSQIVNDFQKGDIAEGYSVSREKKESFPLTVTSAQKNPTAFYLCASSIVGGRTYNEQFFGPGTRLTVL.

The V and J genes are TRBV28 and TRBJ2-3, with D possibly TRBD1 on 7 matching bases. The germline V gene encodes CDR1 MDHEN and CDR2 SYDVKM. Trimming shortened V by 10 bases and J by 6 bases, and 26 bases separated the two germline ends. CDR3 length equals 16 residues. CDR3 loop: CATNQGGLNLFDTQYF. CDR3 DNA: TGTGCCACCAATCAGGGGGGACTGAACCTTTTTGATACGCAGTATTTT.

Here the CDR3 DNA reads TGTGCCAGCGAACTCACAGATACGCAGTATTTT. Residues: CASELTDTQYF. This chain uses TRBV28 with TRBJ2-3, with D hard to call. The CDR3 has 11 residues. Germline CDR1 and CDR2: MDHEN and SYDVKM. V gave up 8 bases and J gave up 2 bases, with 5 bases separating them.

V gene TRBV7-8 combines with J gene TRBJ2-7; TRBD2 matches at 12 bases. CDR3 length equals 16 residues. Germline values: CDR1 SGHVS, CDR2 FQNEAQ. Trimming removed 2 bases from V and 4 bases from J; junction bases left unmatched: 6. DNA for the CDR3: TGTGCCAGCAGCTTACAAGGACTAGCGGGGAGTTACGAGCAGTACTTC. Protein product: CASSLQGLAGSYEQYF.

The CDR3 DNA reads TGTGCCAGCAGCAAGGACAGGGATGATGAAGCTTTCTTT. This gives the protein CASSKDRDDEAFF. This rearrangement joins TRBV5-4 to TRBJ1-1, with TRBD1 matching 8 bases. The CDR3 is 13 amino acids. The junction had 6 bases not matched to a gene; V was cut back by 4 bases and J by 7 bases. Germline V CDR1 and CDR2: SGHNT, YYREEE (reference sequence).

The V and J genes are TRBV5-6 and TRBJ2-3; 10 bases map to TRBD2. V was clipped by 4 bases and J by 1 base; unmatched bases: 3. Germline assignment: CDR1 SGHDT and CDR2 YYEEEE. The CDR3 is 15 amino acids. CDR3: CASSNGLAGTDTQYF. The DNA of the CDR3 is TGTGCCAGCAGCAACGGACTAGCGGGCACAGATACGCAGTATTTT.

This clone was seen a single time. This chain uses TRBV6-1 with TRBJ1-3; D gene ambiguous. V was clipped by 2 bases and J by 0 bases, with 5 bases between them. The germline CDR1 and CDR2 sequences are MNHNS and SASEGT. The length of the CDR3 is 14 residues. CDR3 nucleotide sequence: TGTGCCAGCAGTGAATCGGGCTCTGGAAACACCATATATTTT. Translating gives CASSESGSGNTIYF.

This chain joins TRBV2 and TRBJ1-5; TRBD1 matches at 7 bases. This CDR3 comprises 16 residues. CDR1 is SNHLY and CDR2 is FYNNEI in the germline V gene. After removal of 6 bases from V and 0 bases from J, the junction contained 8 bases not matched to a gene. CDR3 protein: CASRPGQTYSNQPQHF. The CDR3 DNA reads TGTGCCAGCAGACCGGGACAGACTTATAGCAATCAGCCCCAGCATTTT.

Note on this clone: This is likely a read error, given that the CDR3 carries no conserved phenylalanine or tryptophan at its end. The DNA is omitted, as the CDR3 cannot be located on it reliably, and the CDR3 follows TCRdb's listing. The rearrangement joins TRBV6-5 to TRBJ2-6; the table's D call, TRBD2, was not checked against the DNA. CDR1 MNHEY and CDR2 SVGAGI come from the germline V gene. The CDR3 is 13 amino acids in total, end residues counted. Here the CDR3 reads CASSLHRGYLHRV.

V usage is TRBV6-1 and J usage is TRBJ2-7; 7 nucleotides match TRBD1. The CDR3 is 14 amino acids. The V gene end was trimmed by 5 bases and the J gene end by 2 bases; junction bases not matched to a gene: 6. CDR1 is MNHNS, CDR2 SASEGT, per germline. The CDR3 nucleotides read TGTGCCAGCAGTCGAGAGACAGGGACCTACGAGCAGTACTTC. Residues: CASSRETGTYEQYF.

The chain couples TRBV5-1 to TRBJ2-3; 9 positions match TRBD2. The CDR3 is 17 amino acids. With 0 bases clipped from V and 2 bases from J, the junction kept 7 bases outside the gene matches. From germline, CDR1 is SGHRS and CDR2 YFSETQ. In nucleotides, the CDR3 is TGCGCCAGCAGCTTGGGGGTGGCTAGCGGGGCCACAGATACGCAGTATTTT. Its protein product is CASSLGVASGATDTQYF.